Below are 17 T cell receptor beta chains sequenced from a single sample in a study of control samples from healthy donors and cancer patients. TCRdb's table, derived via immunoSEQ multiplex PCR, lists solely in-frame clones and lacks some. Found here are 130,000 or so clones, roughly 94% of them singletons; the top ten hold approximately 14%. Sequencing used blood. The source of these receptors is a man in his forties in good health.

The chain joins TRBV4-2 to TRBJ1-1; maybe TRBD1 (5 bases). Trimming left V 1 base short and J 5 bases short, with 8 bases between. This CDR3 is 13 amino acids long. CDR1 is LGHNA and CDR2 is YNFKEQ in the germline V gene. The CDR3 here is CASSQGGRTEAFF. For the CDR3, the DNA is TGTGCCAGCAGCCAAGGGGGCCGGACTGAAGCTTTCTTT.

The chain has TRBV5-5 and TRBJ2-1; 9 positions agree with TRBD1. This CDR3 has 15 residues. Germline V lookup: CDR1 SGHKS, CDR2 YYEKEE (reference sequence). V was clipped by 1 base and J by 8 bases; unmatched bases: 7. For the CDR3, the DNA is TGTGCCAGCAGCTTGCCTATCGACAGGGGGGATGAGCAGTTCTTC. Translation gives CASSLPIDRGDEQFF.

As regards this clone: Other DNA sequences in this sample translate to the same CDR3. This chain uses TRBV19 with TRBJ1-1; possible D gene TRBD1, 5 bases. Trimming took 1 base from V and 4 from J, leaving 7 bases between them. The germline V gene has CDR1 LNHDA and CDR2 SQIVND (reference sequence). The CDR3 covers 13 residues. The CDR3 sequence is CASSIGRGTEAFF. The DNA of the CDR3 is TGTGCCAGTAGTATAGGAAGGGGCACTGAAGCTTTCTTT.

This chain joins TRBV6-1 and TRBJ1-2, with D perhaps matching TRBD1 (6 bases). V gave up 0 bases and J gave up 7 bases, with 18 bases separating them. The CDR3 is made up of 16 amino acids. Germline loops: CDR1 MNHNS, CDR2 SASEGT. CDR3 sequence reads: CASSEAPGGLARGYTF. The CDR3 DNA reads TGTGCCAGCAGTGAAGCACCCGGGGGCCTCGCCCGTGGCTACACCTTC.

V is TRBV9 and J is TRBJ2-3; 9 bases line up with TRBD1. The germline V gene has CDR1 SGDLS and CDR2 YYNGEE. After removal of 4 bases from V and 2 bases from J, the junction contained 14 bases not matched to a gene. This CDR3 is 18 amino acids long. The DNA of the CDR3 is TGTGCCAGCAGCCTCCCCCGGGACAGGGAAGGGAACACAGATACGCAGTATTTT. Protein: CASSLPRDREGNTDTQYF.

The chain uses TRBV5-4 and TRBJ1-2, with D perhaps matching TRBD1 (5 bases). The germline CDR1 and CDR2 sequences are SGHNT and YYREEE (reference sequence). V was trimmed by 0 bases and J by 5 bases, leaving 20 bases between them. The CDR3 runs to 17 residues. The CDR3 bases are TGTGCCAGCAGCTTGGTCGGGCAGGGACCTTTCAAGTATGGCTACACCTTC. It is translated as CASSLVGQGPFKYGYTF.

The CDR3 region is CASSLGPGTGVQPQHF. The CDR3 DNA follows: TGTGCCAGCAGCTTAGGCCCCGGGACAGGGGTCCAGCCCCAGCATTTT. The J gene is TRBJ1-5, the V gene TRBV7-3; 10 bases map to TRBD1. The germline V gene encodes CDR1 SGHTA and CDR2 FQGTGA. The CDR3 sequence is 16 residues long. J gave up 7 bases and V 2 bases, and 8 bases lay outside the gene matches.

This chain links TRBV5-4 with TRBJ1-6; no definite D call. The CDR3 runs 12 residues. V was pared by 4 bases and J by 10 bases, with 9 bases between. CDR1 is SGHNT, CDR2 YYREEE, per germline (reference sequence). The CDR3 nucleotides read TGTGCCAGCAGCCCTTTCGGGTCACCCCTCCACTTT. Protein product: CASSPFGSPLHF. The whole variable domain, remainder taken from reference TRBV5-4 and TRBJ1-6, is ETGVTQSPTHLIKTRGQQVTLRCSSQSGHNTVSWYQQALGQGPQFIFQYYREEENGRGNFPPRFSGLQFPNYSSELNVNALELDDSALYLCASSPFGSPLHFGNGTRLTVT.

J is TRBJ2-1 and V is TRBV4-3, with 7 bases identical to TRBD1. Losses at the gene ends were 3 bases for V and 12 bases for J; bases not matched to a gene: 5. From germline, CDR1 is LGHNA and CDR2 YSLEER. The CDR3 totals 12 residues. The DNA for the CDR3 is TGCGCCAGCAGCCATTTCCGGGACAGGCAGTTCTTC. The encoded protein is CASSHFRDRQFF.

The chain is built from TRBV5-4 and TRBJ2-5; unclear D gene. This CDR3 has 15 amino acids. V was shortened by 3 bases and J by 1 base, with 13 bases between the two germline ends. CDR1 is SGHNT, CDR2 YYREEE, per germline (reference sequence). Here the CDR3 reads CASSYQQRRQETQYF. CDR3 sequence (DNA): TGTGCCAGCAGCTACCAACAGAGACGCCAAGAGACCCAGTACTTC. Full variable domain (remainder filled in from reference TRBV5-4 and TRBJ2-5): ETGVTQSPTHLIKTRGQQVTLRCSSQSGHNTVSWYQQALGQGPQFIFQYYREEENGRGNFPPRFSGLQFPNYSSELNVNALELDDSALYLCASSYQQRRQETQYFGPGTRLLVL.

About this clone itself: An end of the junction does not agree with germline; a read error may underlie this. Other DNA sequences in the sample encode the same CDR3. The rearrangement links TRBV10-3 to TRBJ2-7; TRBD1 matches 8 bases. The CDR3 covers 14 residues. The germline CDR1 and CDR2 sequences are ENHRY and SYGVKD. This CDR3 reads CAISYRGSSYEQYF. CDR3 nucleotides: TGCGCCATCAGCTACAGGGGGAGCTCCTACGAGCAGTACTTC.

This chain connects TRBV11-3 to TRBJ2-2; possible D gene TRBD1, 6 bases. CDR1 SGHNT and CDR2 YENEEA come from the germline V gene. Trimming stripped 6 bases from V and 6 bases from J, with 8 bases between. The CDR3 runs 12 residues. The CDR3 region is CASSTGPGELFF. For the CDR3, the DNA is TGTGCCAGCAGTACAGGGCCCGGGGAGCTGTTTTTT.

The CDR3 reads CASSLSKLIDYGYTF. Here the CDR3 DNA reads TGTGCCAGCAGTTTGTCGAAACTAATCGACTATGGCTACACCTTC. The J gene is TRBJ1-2, the V gene TRBV28; D is unclear. V was cut by 3 bases and J by 3 bases, with 14 bases left in between. The germline gives CDR1 MDHEN, CDR2 SYDVKM. This CDR3 comprises 15 residues.

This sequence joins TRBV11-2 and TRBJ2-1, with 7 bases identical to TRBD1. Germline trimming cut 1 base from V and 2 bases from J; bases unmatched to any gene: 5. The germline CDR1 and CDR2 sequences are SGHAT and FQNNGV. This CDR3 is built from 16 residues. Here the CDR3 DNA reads TGTGCCAGCAGCTTAGGGGCAGGGACAGCCTACAATGAGCAGTTCTTC. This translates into CASSLGAGTAYNEQFF.

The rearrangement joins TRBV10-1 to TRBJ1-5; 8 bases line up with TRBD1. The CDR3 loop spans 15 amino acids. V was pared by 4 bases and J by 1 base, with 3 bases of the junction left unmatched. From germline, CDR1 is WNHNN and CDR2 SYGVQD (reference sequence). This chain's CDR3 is CASSGGQGSNQPQHF. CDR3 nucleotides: TGCGCCAGCAGTGGTGGACAGGGAAGCAATCAGCCCCAGCATTTT.

The CDR3 loop reads CASRPGRQPQHF. CDR3 bases: TGTGCCAGCAGACCGGGACGGCAGCCCCAGCATTTT. The chain links TRBV12-3 or TRBV12-4 to TRBJ1-5; weak D call: TRBD1 (5 bases). The CDR3 runs to 12 residues. With 6 bases removed from V and 7 bases from J, the gap between germline ends came to 10 bases.

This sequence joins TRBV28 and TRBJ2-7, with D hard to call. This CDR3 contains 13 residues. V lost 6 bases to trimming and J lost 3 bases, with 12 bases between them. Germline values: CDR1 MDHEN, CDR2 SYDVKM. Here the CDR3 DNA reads TGTGCCAGCAGCCCCCGTGGATACTACGAGCAGTACTTC. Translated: CASSPRGYYEQYF.